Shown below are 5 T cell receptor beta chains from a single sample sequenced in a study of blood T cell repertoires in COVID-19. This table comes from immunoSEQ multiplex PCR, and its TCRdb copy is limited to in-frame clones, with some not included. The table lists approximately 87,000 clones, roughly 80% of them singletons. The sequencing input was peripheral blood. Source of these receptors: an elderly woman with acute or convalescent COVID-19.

The CDR3 DNA is TGTGCCAGCAGCCCGGGGACACCTAACACTGAAGCTTTCTTT. Translating gives CASSPGTPNTEAFF. The rearrangement links TRBV9 to TRBJ1-1, with a weak D call TRBD1 (6 bases). The CDR3 consists of 14 residues. Trimming shortened V by 4 bases and J by 2 bases, and 12 bases separated the two germline ends. The germline V gene encodes CDR1 SGDLS and CDR2 YYNGEE.

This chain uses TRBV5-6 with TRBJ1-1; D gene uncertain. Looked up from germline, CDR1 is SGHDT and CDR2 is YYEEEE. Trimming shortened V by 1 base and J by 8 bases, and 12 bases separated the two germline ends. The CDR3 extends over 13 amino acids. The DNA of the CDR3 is TGTGCCAGCAGCTTGTTTCAGTTCACCGAAGCTTTCTTT. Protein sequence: CASSLFQFTEAFF.

The DNA for the CDR3 is TGTGCCAGCAGCGGACAGGGGAATCAGCCCCAGCATTTT. It yields the protein CASSGQGNQPQHF. V usage is TRBV7-2 and J usage is TRBJ1-5; 9 bases are a match to TRBD1. V lost 5 bases, J lost 4 bases, and 0 bases stayed unmatched. The CDR3 loop spans 13 amino acids. Germline assignment: CDR1 SGHTA and CDR2 FQGNSA. The full variable domain, its missing parts supplied by reference TRBV7-2 and TRBJ1-5, is GAGVSQSPSNKVTEKGKDVELRCDPISGHTALYWYRQSLGQGLEFLIYFQGNSAPDKSGLPSDRFSAERTGGSVSTLTIQRTQQEDSAVYLCASSGQGNQPQHFGDGTRLSIL.

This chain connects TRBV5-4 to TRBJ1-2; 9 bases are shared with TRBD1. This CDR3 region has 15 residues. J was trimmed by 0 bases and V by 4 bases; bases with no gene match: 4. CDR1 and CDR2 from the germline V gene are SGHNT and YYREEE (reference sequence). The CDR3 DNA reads TGTGCCAGCAGCCCGGACAGGGGCGCTAACTATGGCTACACCTTC. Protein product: CASSPDRGANYGYTF.

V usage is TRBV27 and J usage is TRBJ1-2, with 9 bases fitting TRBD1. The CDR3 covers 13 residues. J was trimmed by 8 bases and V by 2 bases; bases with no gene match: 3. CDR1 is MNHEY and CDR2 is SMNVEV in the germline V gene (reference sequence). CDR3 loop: CASSLTGGEGYTF. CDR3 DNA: TGTGCCAGCAGTTTAACAGGGGGCGAAGGCTACACCTTC.